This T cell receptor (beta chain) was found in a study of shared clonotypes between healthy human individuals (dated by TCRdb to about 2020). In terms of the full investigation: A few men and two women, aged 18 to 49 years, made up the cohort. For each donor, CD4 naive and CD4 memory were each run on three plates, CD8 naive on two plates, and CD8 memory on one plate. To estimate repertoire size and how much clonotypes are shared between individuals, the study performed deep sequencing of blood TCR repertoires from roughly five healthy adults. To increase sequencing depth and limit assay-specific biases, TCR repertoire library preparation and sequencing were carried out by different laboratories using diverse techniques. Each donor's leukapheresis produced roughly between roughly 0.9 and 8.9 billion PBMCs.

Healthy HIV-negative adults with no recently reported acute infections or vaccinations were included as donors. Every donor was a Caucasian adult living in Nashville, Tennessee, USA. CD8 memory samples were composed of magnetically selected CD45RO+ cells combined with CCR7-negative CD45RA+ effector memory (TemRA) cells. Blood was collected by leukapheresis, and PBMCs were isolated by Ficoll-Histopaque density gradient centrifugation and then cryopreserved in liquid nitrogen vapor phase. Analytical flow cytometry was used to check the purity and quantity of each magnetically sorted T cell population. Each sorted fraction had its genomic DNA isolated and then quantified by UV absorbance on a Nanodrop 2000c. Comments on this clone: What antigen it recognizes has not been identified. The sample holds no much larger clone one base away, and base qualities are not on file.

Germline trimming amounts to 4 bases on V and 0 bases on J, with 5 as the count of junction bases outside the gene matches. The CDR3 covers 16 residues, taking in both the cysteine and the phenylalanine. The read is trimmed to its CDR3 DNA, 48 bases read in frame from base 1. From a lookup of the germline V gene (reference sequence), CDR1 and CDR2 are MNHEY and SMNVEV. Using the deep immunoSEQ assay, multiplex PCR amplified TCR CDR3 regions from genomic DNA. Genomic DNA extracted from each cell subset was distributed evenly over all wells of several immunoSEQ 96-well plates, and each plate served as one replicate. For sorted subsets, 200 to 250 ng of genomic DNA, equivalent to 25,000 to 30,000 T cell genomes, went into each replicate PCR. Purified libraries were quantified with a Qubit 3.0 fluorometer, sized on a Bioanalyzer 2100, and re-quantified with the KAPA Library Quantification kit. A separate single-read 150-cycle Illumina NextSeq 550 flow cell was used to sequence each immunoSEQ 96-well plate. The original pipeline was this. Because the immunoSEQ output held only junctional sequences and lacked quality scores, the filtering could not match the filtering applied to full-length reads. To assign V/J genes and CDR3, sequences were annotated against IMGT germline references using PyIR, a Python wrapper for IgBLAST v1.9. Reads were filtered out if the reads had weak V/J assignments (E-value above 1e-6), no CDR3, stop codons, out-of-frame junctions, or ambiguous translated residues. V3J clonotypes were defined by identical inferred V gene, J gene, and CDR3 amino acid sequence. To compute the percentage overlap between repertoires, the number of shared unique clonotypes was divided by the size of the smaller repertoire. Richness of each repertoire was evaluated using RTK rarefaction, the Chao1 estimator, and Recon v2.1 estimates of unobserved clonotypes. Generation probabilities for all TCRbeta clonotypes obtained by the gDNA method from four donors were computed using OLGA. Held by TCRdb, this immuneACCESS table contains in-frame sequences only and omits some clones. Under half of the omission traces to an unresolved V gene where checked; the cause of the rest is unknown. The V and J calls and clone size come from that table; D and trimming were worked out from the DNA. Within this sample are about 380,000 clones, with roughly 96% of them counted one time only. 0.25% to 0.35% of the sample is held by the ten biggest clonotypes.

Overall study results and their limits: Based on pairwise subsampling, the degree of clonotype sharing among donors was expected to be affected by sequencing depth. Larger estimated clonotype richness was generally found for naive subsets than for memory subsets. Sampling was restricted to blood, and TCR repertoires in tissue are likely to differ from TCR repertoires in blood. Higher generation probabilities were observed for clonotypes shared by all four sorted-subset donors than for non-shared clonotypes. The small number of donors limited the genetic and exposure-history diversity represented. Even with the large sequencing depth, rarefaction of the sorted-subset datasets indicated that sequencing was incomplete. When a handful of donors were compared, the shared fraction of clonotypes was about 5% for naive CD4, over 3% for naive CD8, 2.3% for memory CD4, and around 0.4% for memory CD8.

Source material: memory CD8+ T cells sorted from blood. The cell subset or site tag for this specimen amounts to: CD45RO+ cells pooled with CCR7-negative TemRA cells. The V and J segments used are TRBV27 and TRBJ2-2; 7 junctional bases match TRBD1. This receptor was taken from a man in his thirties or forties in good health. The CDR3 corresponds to CASSSGQKPNTGELFF. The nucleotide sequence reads TGTGCCAGCAGTTCGGGACAGAAACCGAACACCGGGGAGCTGTTTTTT.